This TCR beta chain was retrieved from a study of cytomegalovirus exposure and HLA in healthy donors. General observations from the study: Among CMV-associated TCR beta chains, most appeared HLA-restricted in a later analysis.

The table lists this clone with a count of one. Its antigen is as yet unknown. Primers: 60 Vbeta forward and 13 Jbeta reverse. Original processing methods: About 11 million of about 80 million unique TCR beta chains were shared, per a later count. TCRdb keeps only in-frame clones here, not all; method: immunoSEQ multiplex PCR. V and J calls and clone size come straight from that table; D and trimming were deduced from the DNA. The sample carries 120,000 or so clones, about 80% recorded once. Germline V gene sequence: CDR1 SGHRS, CDR2 YFSETQ. V dropped 3 bases and J dropped 2 bases, with 11 bases sitting between them. The CDR3 has 15 amino acids.

This receptor was taken from a woman aged 45-59 years in good health and CMV-seropositive. Sequencing was performed on PBMCs. The chain combines TRBV5-1 with TRBJ2-2; D call uncertain. CDR3 DNA sequence: TGCGCCAGCAGCTCTAGTGGTATCAACACCGGGGAGCTGTTTTTT. This codes for CASSSSGINTGELFF.